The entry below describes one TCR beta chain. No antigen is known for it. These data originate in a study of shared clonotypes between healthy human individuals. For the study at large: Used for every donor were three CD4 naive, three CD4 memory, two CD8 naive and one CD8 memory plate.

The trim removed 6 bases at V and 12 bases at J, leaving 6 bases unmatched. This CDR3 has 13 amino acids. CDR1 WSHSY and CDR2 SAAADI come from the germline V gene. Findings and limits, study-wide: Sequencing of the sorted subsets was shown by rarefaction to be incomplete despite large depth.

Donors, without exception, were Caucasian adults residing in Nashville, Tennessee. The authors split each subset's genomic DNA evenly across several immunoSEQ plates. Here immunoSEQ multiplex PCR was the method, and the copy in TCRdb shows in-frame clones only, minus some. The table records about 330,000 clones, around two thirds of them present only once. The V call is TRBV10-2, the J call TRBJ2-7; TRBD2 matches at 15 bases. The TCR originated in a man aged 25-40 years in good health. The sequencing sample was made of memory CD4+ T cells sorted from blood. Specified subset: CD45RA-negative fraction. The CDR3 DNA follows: TGCGCCAGCAGCCCCGGACTAGCGGGAGGGCTGTACTTC. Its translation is CASSPGLAGGLYF.